The rows below give T cell receptor beta chains drawn from one sample of a study of regulatory T cells in long-lasting Graves disease. TCRdb re-called the multiplex PCR reads through MiXCR, storing one row per CDR3 protein. The sample carries about 660,000 distinct CDR3 sequences, 25% to 35% recorded once. The sequencing used peripheral blood mononuclear cells (PBMCs), collected when the disease was refractory, from a patient treated with antithyroid drugs. Receptors originate from a female donor with Graves disease. Each CDR3 is given with its conserved first and last residue. Each record gives: J gene, V gene, CDR3 protein.

j_gene: TRBJ2-7; v_gene: TRBV27; CDR3aa: CASSLQTGLPIYEQYF
j_gene: TRBJ2-1; v_gene: TRBV11-3; CDR3aa: CASSLGWTSGNLEQFF
j_gene: TRBJ2-3; v_gene: TRBV2; CDR3aa: CASSVGRIDTQYF
j_gene: TRBJ1-2; v_gene: TRBV7-2; CDR3aa: CASSRRVREFDRRFYGYTF
j_gene: TRBJ1-2; v_gene: TRBV7-9; CDR3aa: CASSLGTGSGYTF
j_gene: TRBJ2-7; v_gene: TRBV11-2; CDR3aa: CASSYATGTLYEQYF
j_gene: TRBJ2-7; v_gene: TRBV11-2; CDR3aa: CASSALQGFRNEQYF
j_gene: TRBJ1-5; v_gene: TRBV28; CDR3aa: CASSPGSYGQPQHF
j_gene: TRBJ1-5; v_gene: TRBV28; CDR3aa: CASSLAGGRQPQHF
j_gene: TRBJ1-5; v_gene: TRBV20-1; CDR3aa: CSASPPLGTGSGQPQHF
j_gene: TRBJ1-3; v_gene: TRBV27; CDR3aa: CASSDREPGLTFDSGNTIYF
j_gene: TRBJ2-7; v_gene: TRBV13; CDR3aa: CASSEGGDFLYEQYF